This T cell receptor beta chain was identified in a study of cytomegalovirus exposure and HLA in healthy donors. Background on the study: Of roughly 360 genotyped donors, 81% grouped in the Caucasian-associated ancestry cluster.

With 60 Vbeta and 13 Jbeta primers, the PCR was carried out. Profiling relied on immunoSEQ multiplex PCR, and the TCRdb table lists in-frame clones only, not all of them. The sample lists some 120,000 clones; over 60% were seen once. General study points: TCR beta sequences reportedly predicted most subjects' HLA-A and HLA-B alleles accurately. Follow-up analysis found HLA locus-dependent TCR association rates, highest for DRB1 and lowest for HLA-C. Investigators reported 150 to 200 TCR beta chains as tied to cytomegalovirus.

The CDR3 is made up of 15 amino acids. V was pared by 1 base and J by 5 bases, with 12 bases between. Germline CDR1 SGHTA, CDR2 FQGNSA. In the case of this clone: Its antigen is unidentified.

The chain has TRBV7-2 and TRBJ2-1; D is perhaps TRBD2 (6 bases). The clonotype was recovered from a man between 25 and 39 years old in good health and CMV-seronegative. The sample was PBMCs. The chain's CDR3 is CASSLVAGSHNEQFF. The DNA of the CDR3 is TGTGCCAGCAGCTTAGTGGCGGGATCCCACAATGAGCAGTTCTTC.